This TCR beta chain was recovered during a study of radiation and T cells in renal cell carcinoma. Study-wide results and caveats: Pretreatment tumor biopsies were lacking, so baseline clonotypes are unknown. Top tumor clonotypes rose in blood 2 weeks post-radiation, then contracted.

As to time point: blood 2 weeks post-SBRT. Treatment in this sample: 15 Gy SBRT to primary tumor, nephrectomy 4 weeks later. This renal cell carcinoma was of the clear cell type. The table came from immunoSEQ multiplex PCR; TCRdb's copy has only in-frame clones and leaves some out. Altogether 160,000 or so clones are present, 87% being singletons, with the ten largest covering over 10%. About this clone: Its antigen is unidentified.

This receptor was identified in a woman aged 50 to 60 with renal cell carcinoma. Sample: blood, taken from a patient whose treatment included radiotherapy and nephrectomy.

CDR3 sequence (DNA): TGTGCCAGCTCAGCGGATTTAGGACAGGGGCCGCAGTATTTT. This encodes CASSADLGQGPQYF. This rearrangement joins TRBV18 to TRBJ2-3, with 9 bases aligning to TRBD1. Germline V gene lookup returns CDR1 KGHSH and CDR2 LQKENI. The CDR3 is 14 residues long. Trimming removed 5 bases from V and 10 bases from J; junction bases left unmatched: 10.